Included here is one T cell receptor (beta chain) sequence, with context. It lacks a known antigen. Given a much more abundant clone one base away, this may be a read error. This sample was taken from a study of breast tumors, draining lymph nodes, adjacent tissues (dated by TCRdb to the mid-2010s). Concerning the study at large: Breast cancer patients provided tumor, adjacent nontumor tissue and axillary lymph nodes, and the study compared the TCR beta repertoires across these three sources. The study was designed to assess the relationships and possible T-cell exchange between tumor, surrounding tissue and draining lymph node repertoires in human breast cancer.

The CDR3 runs 13 residues from the cysteine to the phenylalanine. Kept here is only the CDR3 DNA, which spans 39 bases and is read in frame from base 1. The germline V gene provides CDR1 KGHSH and CDR2 LQKENI. Germline trimming: 8 bases from V, 6 bases from J; junction bases outside gene matches: 9. The sequencing machine was an Illumina HiSeq 2000. TCR beta chain libraries were generated through multiplex PCR amplification. High-throughput sequencing was used to analyze the amplified TCR beta chain products. TCRdb reanalyzed the raw reads on its own, using fastp at Q25 for trimming and MiXCR for clone calling, and kept in-frame beta chains. Each CDR3 protein gets just one entry, which takes the most common genes and DNA from the rows behind it. This sample holds approximately 150,000 distinct CDR3 sequences; over 25% were observed only once. The top ten hold roughly 2.3% of the sample. The axillary draining lymph nodes of breast cancer patients were the source of the lymph node samples.

Results and caveats for the whole study, not just this receptor: The data were judged consistent with most tumor T cells deriving from the lymph node and then expanding within tumor tissue. T-cell repertoire diversity in tumors was found to be lower than in lymph nodes but higher than in nontumor tissue, and preferential V and J gene usage was observed. The conclusion that tumor T cells originate in lymph nodes was framed as consistent with a hypothesis rather than directly demonstrated. The similarity between tumor and nontumor tissue repertoires was significantly greater in luminal-like breast cancer than in basal-like breast cancer.

The V gene is TRBV18 and the J gene is TRBJ1-2; 7 of the junction bases match TRBD1. The clonotype comes from a female donor with breast cancer. Some clones in this sample may be carry-over from other donors' samples. Sequenced material: axillary lymph node tissue. The CDR3 protein sequence reads: CASPHDRANGYTF. The nucleotide sequence reads TGTGCCAGCCCACACGACAGGGCCAATGGCTACACCTTC.